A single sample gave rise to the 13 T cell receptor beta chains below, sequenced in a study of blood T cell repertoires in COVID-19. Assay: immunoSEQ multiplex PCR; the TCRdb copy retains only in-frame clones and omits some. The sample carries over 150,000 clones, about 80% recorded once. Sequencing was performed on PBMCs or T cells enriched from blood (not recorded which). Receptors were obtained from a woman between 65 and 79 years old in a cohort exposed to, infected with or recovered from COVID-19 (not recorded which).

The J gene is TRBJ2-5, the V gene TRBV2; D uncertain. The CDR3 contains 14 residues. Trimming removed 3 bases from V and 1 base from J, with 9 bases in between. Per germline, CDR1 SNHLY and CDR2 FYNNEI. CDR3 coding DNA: TGTGCCAGCAGTGAGGTACACCGCCAAGAGACCCAGTACTTC. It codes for CASSEVHRQETQYF.

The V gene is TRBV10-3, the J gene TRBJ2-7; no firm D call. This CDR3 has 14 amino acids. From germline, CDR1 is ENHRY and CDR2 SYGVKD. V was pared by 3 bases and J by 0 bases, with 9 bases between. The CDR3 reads CAISDRHTSYEQYF. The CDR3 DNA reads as TGTGCCATCAGTGATCGCCACACCTCCTACGAGCAGTACTTC.

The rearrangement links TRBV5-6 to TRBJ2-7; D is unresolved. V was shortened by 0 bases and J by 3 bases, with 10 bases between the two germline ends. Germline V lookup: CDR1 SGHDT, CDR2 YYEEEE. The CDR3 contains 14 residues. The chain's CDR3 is CASSLGIDNYEQYF. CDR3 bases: TGTGCCAGCAGCTTGGGTATAGACAACTACGAGCAGTACTTC.

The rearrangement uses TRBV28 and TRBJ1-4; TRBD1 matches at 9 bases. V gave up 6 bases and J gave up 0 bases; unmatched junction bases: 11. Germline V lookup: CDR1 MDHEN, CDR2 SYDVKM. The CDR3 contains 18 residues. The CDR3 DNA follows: TGTGCCAGCAGGTCTACAAGGGACAGGGTAACAACTAATGAAAAACTGTTTTTT. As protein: CASRSTRDRVTTNEKLFF.

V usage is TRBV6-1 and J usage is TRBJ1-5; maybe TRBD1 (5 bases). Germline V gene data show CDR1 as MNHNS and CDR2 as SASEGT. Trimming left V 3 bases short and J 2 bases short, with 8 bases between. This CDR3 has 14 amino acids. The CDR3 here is CASSDRVGNQPQHF. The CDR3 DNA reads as TGTGCCAGCAGTGACAGGGTTGGCAATCAGCCCCAGCATTTT.

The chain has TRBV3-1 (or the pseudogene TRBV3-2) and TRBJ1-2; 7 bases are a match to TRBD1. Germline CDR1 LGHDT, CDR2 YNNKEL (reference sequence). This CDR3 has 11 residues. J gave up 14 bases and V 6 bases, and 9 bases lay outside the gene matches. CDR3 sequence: CASSWDSSVTF. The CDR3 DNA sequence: TGTGCCAGCAGTTGGGACAGTTCAGTTACCTTC.

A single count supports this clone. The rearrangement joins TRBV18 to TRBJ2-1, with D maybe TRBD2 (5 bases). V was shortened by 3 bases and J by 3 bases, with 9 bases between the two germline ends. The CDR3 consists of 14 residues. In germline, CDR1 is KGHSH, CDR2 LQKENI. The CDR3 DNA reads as TGTGCCAGCTCACCGGTTAGCGACTACAATGAGCAGTTCTTC. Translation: CASSPVSDYNEQFF. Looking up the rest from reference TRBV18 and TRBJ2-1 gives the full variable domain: NAGVMQNPRHLVRRRGQEARLRCSPMKGHSHVYWYRQLPEEGLKFMVYLQKENIIDESGMPKERFSAEFPKEGPSILRIQQVVRGDSAAYFCASSPVSDYNEQFFGPGTRLTVL.

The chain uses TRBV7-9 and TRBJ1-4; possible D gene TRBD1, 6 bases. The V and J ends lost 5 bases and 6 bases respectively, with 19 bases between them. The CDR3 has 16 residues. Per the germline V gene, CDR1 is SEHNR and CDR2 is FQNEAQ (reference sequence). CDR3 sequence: CASSLITGSVYEKLFF. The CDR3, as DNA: TGTGCCAGCAGCCTGATTACAGGGTCGGTTTATGAAAAACTGTTTTTT.

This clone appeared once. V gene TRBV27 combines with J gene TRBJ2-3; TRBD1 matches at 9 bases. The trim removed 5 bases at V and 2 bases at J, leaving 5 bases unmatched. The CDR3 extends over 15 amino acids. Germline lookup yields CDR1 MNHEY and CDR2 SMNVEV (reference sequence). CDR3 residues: CASSPGTGPTDTQYF. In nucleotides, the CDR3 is TGTGCCAGCAGTCCAGGGACAGGGCCCACAGATACGCAGTATTTT.

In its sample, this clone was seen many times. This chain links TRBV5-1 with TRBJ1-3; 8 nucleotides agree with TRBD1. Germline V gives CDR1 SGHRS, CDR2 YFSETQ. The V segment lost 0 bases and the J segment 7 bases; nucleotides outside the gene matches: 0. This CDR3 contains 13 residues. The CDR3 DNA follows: TGCGCCAGCAGCTTGGGACAGGGGAACACCATATATTTT. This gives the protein CASSLGQGNTIYF.

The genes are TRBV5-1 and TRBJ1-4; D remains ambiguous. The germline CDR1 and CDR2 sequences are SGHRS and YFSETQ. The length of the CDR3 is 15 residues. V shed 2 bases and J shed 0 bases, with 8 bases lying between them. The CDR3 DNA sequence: TGCGCCAGCAGCTTAGCAGGAACAACTAATGAAAAACTGTTTTTT. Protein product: CASSLAGTTNEKLFF.

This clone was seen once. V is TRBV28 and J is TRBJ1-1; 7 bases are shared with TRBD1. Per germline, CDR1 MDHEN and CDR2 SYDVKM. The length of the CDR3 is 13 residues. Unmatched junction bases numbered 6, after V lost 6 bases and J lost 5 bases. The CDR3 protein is CASRTGSSTEAFF. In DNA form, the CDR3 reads TGTGCCAGCAGGACAGGGTCGAGTACTGAAGCTTTCTTT.

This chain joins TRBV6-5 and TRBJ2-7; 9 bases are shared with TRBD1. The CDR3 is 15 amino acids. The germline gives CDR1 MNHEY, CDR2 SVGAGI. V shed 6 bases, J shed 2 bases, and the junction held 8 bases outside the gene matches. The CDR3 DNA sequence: TGTGCCAGCAGGGGGGGACAGGGTTTCGCCTACGAGCAGTACTTC. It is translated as CASRGGQGFAYEQYF.